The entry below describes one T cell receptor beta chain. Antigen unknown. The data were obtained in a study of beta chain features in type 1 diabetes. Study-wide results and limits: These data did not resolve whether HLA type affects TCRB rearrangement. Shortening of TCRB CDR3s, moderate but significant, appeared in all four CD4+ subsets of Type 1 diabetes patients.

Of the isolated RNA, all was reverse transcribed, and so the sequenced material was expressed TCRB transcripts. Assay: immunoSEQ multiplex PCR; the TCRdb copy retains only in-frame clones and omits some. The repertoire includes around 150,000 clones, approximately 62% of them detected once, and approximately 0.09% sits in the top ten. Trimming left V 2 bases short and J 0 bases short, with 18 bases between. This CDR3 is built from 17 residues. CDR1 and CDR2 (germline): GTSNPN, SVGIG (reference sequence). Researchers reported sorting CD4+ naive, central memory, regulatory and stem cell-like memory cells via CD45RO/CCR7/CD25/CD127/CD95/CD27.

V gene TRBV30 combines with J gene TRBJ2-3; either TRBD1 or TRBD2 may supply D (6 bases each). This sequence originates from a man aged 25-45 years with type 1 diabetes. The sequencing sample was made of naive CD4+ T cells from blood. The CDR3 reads CAWSLGGTSSSTDTQYF. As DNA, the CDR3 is TGTGCCTGGAGTCTAGGGGGGACCTCCTCAAGCACAGATACGCAGTATTTT.